This entry is about one T cell receptor (beta chain). What it binds is not known. This may stem from a read error, because a much larger clone lies one nucleotide away. For sequencing, patients were chosen who had shown expansion of CD8+CD57+ cells by flow cytometry. Patients uniformly had severe acquired aplastic anemia. This record belongs to a study of CD8+CD57+ T cells in acquired aplastic anemia. Study results and limitations: Lower diversity was found in CD8+CD57+ cells than in total CD4+ and CD8+ pools in patients.

Profiles of TCR beta VDJ and CDR3 were generated from a genomic DNA template. TCRdb reprocessed the reads via MiXCR and lists one record per CDR3 protein. The sample lists some 16,000 distinct CDR3 sequences; roughly 37% were seen once. The ends were cut back, 6 bases at V and 5 bases at J, with 11 bases in the middle. The germline V gene encodes CDR1 SQVTM and CDR2 ANQGSEA. The CDR3 is made up of 11 amino acids. The V gene is TRBV29-1, the J gene TRBJ2-7, with unresolved D. This receptor was obtained from a human donor with aplastic anemia. The sequenced sample was CD8+CD57+ T cells sorted from PBMCs. The subset here: bead-enriched CD8+CD57+ effector memory T cells from SAA patients. The CDR3 loop reads CSVGGSDEQYF. The CDR3 DNA reads as TGCAGCGTCGGTGGGTCTGACGAGCAGTACTTC.